This T cell receptor (beta chain) was captured in a study of cytomegalovirus exposure and HLA in healthy donors. PCR employed 60 Vbeta and 13 Jbeta primers. Repertoires were generated with immunoSEQ multiplex PCR, while TCRdb's copy carries only in-frame clones and drops some. The table has 100,000 to 150,000 clones, around three quarters seen once; the top ten hold 0.95% to 1.5%. The sequence was obtained from a female donor in good health and CMV-seronegative. The specimen was PBMCs.

The CDR3, as DNA: TGTGCCATCAGTGAGGACAGGGGTGATGGCTACACCTTC. Translated: CAISEDRGDGYTF. The chain joins TRBV10-3 to TRBJ1-2, with TRBD1 matching 8 bases. The J segment lost 6 bases and the V segment lost 2 bases, leaving 2 bases of the junction unmatched. The CDR3 loop spans 13 amino acids. Germline-derived CDR1 and CDR2 are ENHRY and SYGVKD.